This TCR beta chain was sequenced for a study of long-term antiretroviral therapy in people with HIV. This CDR3 contains 15 residues. V lost 2 bases to trimming and J lost 3 bases; unmatched junction nucleotides: 7. Per germline, CDR1 SGHTA and CDR2 FQGTGA. With respect to this clone: Its specificity is not known.

Assay version v3.0 of immunoSEQ was used, and it was run at survey level. Each sample had sequencing targeting about 35,000-50,000 T-cell genomes. TCRdb's copy holds only in-frame clones and misses some; the assay was immunoSEQ multiplex PCR. The sample lists approximately 20,000 clones, approximately 82% occurring once. Study-wide results and limits: When set beside controls, HIV repertoires had CDR3 length ranges that were narrower. After ART, diversity increased yet remained lower than transplant donor controls.

Every HIV-positive participant received treatment in the United States. The material sequenced was unsorted PBMCs, taken 0.5 years after starting antiretroviral therapy. This chain connects TRBV7-3 to TRBJ2-7, with 7 bases lining up with TRBD2. This receptor was obtained from a man between 18 and 35 years old with HIV. The CDR3 region has the DNA TGTGCCAGCAGCTTAGGGCGCGGGAGAGTCTACGAGCAGTACTTC. It is translated as CASSLGRGRVYEQYF. The full variable domain, with the rest looked up from reference TRBV7-3 and TRBJ2-7, is GAGVSQTPSNKVTEKGKYVELRCDPISGHTALYWYRQSLGQGPEFLIYFQGTGAADDSGLPNDRFFAVRPEGSVSTLKIQRTERGDSAVYLCASSLGRGRVYEQYFGPGTRLTVT.